This TCR beta chain comes out of a study of CD8 T cells in ankylosing spondylitis. Broader study findings: Disease-linked clones displayed a CD8+ phenotype and appeared relatively rarely in peripheral blood. Seven to nine highly homologous variants formed a TCR beta motif that appeared characteristic of ankylosing spondylitis blood.

This clonotype was seen only a few times. Its antigen is as yet unknown. Quantitative 5'-RACE with molecular barcodes produced the TCR beta libraries. TCRdb recomputed calls from the 5' RACE reads with MiXCR, one row per CDR3 protein. The profile shows over 600,000 distinct CDR3 sequences, around 17% of them singletons. The CDR3 covers 16 residues. Germline V gives CDR1 MGHRA, CDR2 YSYEKL. V was cut by 0 bases and J by 2 bases, with 14 bases left in between. The chain recombines TRBV4-1 with TRBJ2-7; D is tentatively TRBD1 or TRBD2 (5 bases each). The TCR comes from a male donor with ankylosing spondylitis. Sequencing used blood, either unsorted or a sorted T cell fraction (not recorded which). The CDR3 sequence is CASSQERGALTYEQYF. The CDR3 coding sequence is TGCGCCAGCAGCCAAGAAAGGGGAGCCTTAACCTACGAGCAGTACTTC.